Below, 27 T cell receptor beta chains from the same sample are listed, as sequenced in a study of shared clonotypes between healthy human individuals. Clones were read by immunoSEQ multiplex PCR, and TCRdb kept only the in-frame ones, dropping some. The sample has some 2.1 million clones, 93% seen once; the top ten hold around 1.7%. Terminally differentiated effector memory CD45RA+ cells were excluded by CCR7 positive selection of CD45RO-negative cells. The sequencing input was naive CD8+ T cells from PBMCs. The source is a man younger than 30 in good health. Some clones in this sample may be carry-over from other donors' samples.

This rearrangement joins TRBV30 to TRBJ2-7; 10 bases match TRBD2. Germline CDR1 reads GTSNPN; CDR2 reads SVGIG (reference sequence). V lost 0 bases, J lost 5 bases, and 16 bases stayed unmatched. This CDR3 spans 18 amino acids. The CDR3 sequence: CAWSVWDVSLAGVHEQYF. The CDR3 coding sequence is TGTGCCTGGAGTGTTTGGGACGTGAGCCTAGCGGGAGTCCACGAGCAGTACTTC.

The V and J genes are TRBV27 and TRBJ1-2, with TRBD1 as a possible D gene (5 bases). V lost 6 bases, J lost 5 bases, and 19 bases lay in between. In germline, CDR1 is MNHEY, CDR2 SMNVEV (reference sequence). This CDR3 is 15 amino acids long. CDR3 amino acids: CASRGTDHQGYGYTF. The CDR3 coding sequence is TGTGCCAGCAGGGGGACGGACCACCAAGGGTATGGCTACACCTTC.

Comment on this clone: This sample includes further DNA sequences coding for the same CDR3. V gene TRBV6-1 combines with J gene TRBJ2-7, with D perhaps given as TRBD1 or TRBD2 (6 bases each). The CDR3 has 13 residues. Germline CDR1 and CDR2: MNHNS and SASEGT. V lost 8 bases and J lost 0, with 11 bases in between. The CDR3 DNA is TGTGCCAGCGAGGGGGGAAGCTCCTACGAGCAGTACTTC. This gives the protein CASEGGSSYEQYF.

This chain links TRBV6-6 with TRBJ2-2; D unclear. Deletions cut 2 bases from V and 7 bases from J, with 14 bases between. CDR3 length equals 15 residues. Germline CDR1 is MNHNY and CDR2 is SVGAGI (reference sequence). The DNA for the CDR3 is TGTGCCAGCAGTTACGCCGTCCTAGGCAGCGGGGAGCTGTTTTTT. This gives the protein CASSYAVLGSGELFF.

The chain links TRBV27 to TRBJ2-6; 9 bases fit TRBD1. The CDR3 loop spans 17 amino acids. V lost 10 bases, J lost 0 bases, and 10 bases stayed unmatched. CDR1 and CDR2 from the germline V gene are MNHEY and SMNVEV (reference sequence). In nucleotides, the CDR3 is TGTGCCACCTTAACAGGGGGCCCCCTCTCTGGGGCCAACGTCCTGACTTTC. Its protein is CATLTGGPLSGANVLTF.

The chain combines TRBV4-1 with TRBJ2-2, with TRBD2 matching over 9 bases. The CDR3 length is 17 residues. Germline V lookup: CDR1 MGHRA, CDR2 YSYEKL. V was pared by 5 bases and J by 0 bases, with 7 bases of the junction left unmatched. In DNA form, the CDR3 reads TGCGCCAGCAGCTCACTAGCGGGCAAGGCGAACACCGGGGAGCTGTTTTTT. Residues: CASSSLAGKANTGELFF.

The CDR3: CASSPTGTQQFF. Written as DNA, the CDR3 is TGTGCCAGCAGTCCGACCGGGACCCAGCAGTTCTTC. The rearrangement uses TRBV27 and TRBJ2-1; D possibly matches TRBD1 or TRBD2 (5 bases each). Germline V gene data show CDR1 as MNHEY and CDR2 as SMNVEV (reference sequence). The V end was cut by 5 bases, the J end by 11 bases, with 13 bases between. The CDR3 contains 12 residues.

CDR3 DNA sequence: TGTGCCAGCAGTTTACGGGGGGCTGGGAACACACTTCAAGAGACCCAGTACTTC. It translates to CASSLRGAGNTLQETQYF. The chain carries TRBV27 and TRBJ2-5; a possible D gene is TRBD2 (7 bases). CDR1 MNHEY and CDR2 SMNVEV come from the germline V gene (reference sequence). With 2 bases removed from V and 2 bases from J, the gap between germline ends came to 21 bases. CDR3 length: 18 residues.

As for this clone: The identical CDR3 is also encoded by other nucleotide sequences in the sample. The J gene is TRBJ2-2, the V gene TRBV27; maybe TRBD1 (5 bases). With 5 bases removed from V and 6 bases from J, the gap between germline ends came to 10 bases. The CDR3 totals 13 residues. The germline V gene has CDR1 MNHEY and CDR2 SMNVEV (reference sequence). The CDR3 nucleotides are TGTGCCAGCAGTCCTAGGGGTGCCGGGGAGCTGTTTTTT. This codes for CASSPRGAGELFF.

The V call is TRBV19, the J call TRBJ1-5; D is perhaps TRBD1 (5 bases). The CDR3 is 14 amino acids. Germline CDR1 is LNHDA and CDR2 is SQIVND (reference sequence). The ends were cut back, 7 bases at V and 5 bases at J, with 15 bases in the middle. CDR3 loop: CASTKWQGDQPQHF. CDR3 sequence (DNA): TGTGCCAGTACAAAATGGCAGGGTGATCAGCCCCAGCATTTT.

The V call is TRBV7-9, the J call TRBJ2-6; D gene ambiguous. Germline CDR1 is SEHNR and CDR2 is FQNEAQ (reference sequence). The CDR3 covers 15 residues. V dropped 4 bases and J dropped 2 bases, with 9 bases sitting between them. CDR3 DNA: TGTGCCAGCAGCTACCCCGAACCTGGGGCCAACGTCCTGACTTTC. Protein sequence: CASSYPEPGANVLTF.

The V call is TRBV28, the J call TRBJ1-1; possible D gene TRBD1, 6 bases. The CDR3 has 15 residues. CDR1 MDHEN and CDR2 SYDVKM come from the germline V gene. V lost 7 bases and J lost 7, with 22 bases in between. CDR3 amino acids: CASTGGSTLQGEAFF. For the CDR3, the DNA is TGTGCCAGCACGGGGGGCAGCACCTTGCAGGGTGAAGCTTTCTTT.

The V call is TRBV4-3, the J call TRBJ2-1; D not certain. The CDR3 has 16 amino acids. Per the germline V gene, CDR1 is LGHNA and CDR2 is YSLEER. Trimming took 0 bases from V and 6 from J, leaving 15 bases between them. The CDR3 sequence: CASSQDEGRGFNEQFF. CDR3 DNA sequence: TGCGCCAGCAGCCAAGATGAAGGACGTGGGTTCAATGAGCAGTTCTTC.

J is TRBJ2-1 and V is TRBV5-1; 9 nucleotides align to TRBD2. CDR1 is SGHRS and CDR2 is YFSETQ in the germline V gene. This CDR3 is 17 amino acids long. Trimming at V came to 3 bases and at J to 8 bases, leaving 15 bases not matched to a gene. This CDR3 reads CASSYPLLLAGRHEQFF. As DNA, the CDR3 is TGCGCCAGCAGCTACCCCTTGCTTCTAGCGGGACGCCATGAGCAGTTCTTC.

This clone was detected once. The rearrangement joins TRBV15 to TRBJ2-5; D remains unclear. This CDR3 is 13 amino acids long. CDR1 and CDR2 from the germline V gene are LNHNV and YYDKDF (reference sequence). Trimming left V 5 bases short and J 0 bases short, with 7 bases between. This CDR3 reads CATSGRYQETQYF. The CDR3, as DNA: TGTGCCACCAGCGGAAGGTACCAAGAGACCCAGTACTTC. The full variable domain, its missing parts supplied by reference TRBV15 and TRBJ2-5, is DAMVIQNPRYQVTQFGKPVTLSCSQTLNHNVMYWYQQKSSQAPKLLFHYYDKDFNNEADTPDNFQSRRPNTSFCFLDIRSPGLGDTAMYLCATSGRYQETQYFGPGTRLLVL.

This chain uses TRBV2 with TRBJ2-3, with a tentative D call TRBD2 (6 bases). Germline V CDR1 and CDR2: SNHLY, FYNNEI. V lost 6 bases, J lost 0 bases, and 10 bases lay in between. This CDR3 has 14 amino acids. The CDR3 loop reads CASRAGTSTDTQYF. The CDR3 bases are TGTGCCAGCAGGGCAGGGACTAGCACAGATACGCAGTATTTT. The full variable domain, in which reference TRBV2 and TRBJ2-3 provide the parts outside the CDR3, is EPEVTQTPSHQVTQMGQEVILRCVPISNHLYFYWYRQILGQKVEFLVSFYNNEISEKSEIFDDQFSVERPDGSNFTLKIRSTKLEDSAMYFCASRAGTSTDTQYFGPGTRLTVL.

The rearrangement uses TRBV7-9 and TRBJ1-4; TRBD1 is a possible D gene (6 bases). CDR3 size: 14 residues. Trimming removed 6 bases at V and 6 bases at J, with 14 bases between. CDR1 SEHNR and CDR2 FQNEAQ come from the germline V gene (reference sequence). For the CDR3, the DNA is TGTGCCAGCAGTGACAGGATTTCCTATGAAAAACTGTTTTTT. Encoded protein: CASSDRISYEKLFF.

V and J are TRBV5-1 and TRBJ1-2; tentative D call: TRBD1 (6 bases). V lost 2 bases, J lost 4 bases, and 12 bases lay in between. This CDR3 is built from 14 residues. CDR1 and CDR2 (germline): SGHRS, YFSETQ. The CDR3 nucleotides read TGCGCCAGCAGCTTAAGTGGACAGACCTATGGCTACACCTTC. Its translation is CASSLSGQTYGYTF. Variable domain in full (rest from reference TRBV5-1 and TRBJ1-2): KAGVTQTPRYLIKTRGQQVTLSCSPISGHRSVSWYQQTPGQGLQFLFEYFSETQRNKGNFPGRFSGRQFSNSRSEMNVSTLELGDSALYLCASSLSGQTYGYTFGSGTRLTVV.

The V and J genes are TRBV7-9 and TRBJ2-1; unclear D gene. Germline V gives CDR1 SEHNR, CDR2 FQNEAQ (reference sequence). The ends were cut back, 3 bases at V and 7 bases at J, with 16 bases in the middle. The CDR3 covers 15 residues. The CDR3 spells CASSLVMGSWNEQFF. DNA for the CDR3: TGTGCCAGCAGCTTGGTAATGGGGTCTTGGAATGAGCAGTTCTTC.

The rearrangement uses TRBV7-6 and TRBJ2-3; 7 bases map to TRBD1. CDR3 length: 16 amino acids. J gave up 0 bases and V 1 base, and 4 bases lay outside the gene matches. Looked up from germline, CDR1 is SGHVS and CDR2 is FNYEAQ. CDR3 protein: CASSLVQGVSTDTQYF. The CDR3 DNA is TGTGCCAGCAGCTTAGTCCAGGGGGTTAGCACAGATACGCAGTATTTT.

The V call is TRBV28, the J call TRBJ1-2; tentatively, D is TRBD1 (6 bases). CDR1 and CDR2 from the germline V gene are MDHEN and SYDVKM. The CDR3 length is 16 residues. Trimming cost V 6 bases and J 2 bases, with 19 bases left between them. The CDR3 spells CASSLSSEGVNYGYTF. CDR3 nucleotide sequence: TGTGCCAGCAGCCTGAGTTCTGAGGGGGTAAACTATGGCTACACCTTC.

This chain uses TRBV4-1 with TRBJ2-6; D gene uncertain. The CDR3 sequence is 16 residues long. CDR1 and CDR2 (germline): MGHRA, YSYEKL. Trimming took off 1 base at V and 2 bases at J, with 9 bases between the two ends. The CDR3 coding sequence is TGCGCCAGCAGCCAAGGACCCCCTCCTGGGGCCAACGTCCTGACTTTC. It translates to CASSQGPPPGANVLTF.

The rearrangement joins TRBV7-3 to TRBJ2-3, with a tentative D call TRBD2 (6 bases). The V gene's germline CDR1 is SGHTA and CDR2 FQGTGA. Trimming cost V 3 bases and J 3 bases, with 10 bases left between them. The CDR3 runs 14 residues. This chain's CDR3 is CASSLGLTTDTQYF. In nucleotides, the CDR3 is TGTGCCAGCAGCTTGGGACTGACAACAGATACGCAGTATTTT. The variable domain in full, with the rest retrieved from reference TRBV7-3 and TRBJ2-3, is GAGVSQTPSNKVTEKGKYVELRCDPISGHTALYWYRQSLGQGPEFLIYFQGTGAADDSGLPNDRFFAVRPEGSVSTLKIQRTERGDSAVYLCASSLGLTTDTQYFGPGTRLTVL.

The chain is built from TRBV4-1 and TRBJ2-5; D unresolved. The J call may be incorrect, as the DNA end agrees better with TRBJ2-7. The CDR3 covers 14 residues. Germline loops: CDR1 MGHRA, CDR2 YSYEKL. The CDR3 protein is CASSQTATSYEQYF. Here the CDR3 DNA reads TGCGCCAGCAGCCAAACAGCGACCTCCTACGAGCAGTACTTC.

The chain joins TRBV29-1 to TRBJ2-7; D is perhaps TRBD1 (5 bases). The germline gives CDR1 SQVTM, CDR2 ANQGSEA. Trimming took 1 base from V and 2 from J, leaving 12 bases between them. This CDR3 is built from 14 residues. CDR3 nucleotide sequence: TGCAGCGTTGAAGTGGGGCCCTTCACCTACGAGCAGTACTTC. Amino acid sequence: CSVEVGPFTYEQYF.

For the CDR3, the DNA is TGTGCCAGCAGCCAAGGACAGGACAATGAGCAGTTCTTC. It yields the protein CASSQGQDNEQFF. The V call is TRBV7-2, the J call TRBJ2-1; 7 bases fit TRBD1. Germline V gene data show CDR1 as SGHTA and CDR2 as FQGNSA. The CDR3 runs to 13 residues. V shed 5 bases, J shed 5 bases, and the junction held 3 bases outside the gene matches.

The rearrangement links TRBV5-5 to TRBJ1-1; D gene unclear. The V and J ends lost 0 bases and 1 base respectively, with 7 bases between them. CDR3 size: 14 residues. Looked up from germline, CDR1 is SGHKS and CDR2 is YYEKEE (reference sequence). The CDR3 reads CASSLGRSNTEAFF. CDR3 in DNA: TGTGCCAGCAGCTTGGGGAGATCGAACACTGAAGCTTTCTTT.